What follows are 7 T cell receptor beta chains derived from one specimen sequenced in a study of immune heterogeneity within non-small cell lung tumors. Multiplex PCR with 32 V and 13 J primers amplified TCR beta CDR3. Each CDR3 protein gets one entry after TCRdb re-called the multiplex PCR reads with MiXCR. The repertoire has about 2,500 distinct CDR3 sequences, about 25% of them found once; the top ten carry 15% to 20%. With around 0.6 ug used per sample, the template was genomic DNA from bulk tumor. Every primary tumor yielded several biopsies, spaced far apart, that were taken during surgery. The study cohort was described as untreated, and its members had newly diagnosed non-small cell lung cancer. They went on to have curative surgery. Sequenced: lung tumor tissue. Receptors were obtained from a man aged 55 to 70 with non-small cell lung cancer.

This clonotype is categorized as medium-sized (0.01 to 0.1%). The genes are TRBV4-1 and TRBJ1-1; 7 positions match TRBD1. V shed 4 bases, J shed 1 base, and the junction held 6 bases outside the gene matches. This CDR3 is built from 15 residues. The germline V gene has CDR1 MGHRA and CDR2 YSYEKL. The CDR3 region is CASSRTGDANTEAFF. In DNA, the CDR3 is TGCGCCAGCAGCCGCACAGGGGACGCGAACACTGAAGCTTTCTTT.

This clonotype is termed large. The rearrangement links TRBV19 to TRBJ2-1; TRBD1 aligns across 10 bases. Trimming removed 7 bases from V and 6 bases from J; junction bases left unmatched: 9. The germline V gene has CDR1 LNHDA and CDR2 SQIVND (reference sequence). The CDR3 is 15 amino acids. CDR3 coding DNA: TGTGCCAGTACCTCCGGGACAGGGGTATTCAATGAGCAGTTCTTC. As protein: CASTSGTGVFNEQFF.

By proportion, this clonotype is medium-sized (0.01 to 0.1%). Here the CDR3 reads CASSYGAGGSDTQYF. CDR3 nucleotide sequence: TGTGCCAGCAGTTACGGAGCGGGAGGGTCAGATACGCAGTATTTT. The genes are TRBV28 and TRBJ2-3; 10 nucleotides agree with TRBD2. CDR3 size: 15 residues. Trimming cost V 4 bases and J 4 bases; bases outside gene matches: 5. The V gene's germline CDR1 is MDHEN and CDR2 SYDVKM.

This clonotype was seen only once. V usage is TRBV30 and J usage is TRBJ1-3; no firm D call. In germline, CDR1 is GTSNPN, CDR2 SVGIG (reference sequence). The length of the CDR3 is 12 residues. Deletions cut 8 bases from V and 0 bases from J, with 8 bases between. The CDR3 DNA reads as TGTGCCAGTGTAAACTCTGGAAACACCATATATTTT. It specifies CASVNSGNTIYF.

This clonotype is medium-sized within its sample. This chain links TRBV6-1 with TRBJ2-1; no definite D call. This CDR3 has 16 amino acids. V lost 5 bases and J 5 bases, leaving 19 bases between the germline ends. Looked up from germline, CDR1 is MNHNS and CDR2 is SASEGT. CDR3 bases: TGTGCCAGCAGTACACGTTGGTGGTCTGGGGACAATGAGCAGTTCTTC. It encodes CASSTRWWSGDNEQFF.

Sample share makes this clonotype medium-sized (0.01 to 0.1%). V gene TRBV29-1 combines with J gene TRBJ2-3; possibly TRBD2 for D (6 bases). Germline CDR1 SQVTM, CDR2 ANQGSEA. The germline V and J ends were trimmed by 5 bases and 0 bases, with 15 bases remaining between them. The CDR3 length is 15 residues. CDR3 nucleotide sequence: TGCAGCGTTCTACTAGCACGGAAAAGCACAGATACGCAGTATTTT. This codes for CSVLLARKSTDTQYF.

This clonotype was observed a few times. This may be a read error, as it is one base from a much larger clone. V gene TRBV6-2 or TRBV6-3 combines with J gene TRBJ2-5; the D gene is possibly TRBD1 (6 bases). The V end lost 0 bases, the J end lost 7 bases, and 6 bases lay between the germline ends. Germline loops: CDR1 MNHEY, CDR2 SVGEGT. The CDR3 has 12 amino acids. In nucleotides, the CDR3 is TGTGCCAGCAGTTACTCCAGGGGGACCCAGTACTTC. Translating gives CASSYSRGTQYF.